Included here is one T cell receptor (beta chain) sequence, with context. Its antigen is not known. The sample originates from a study of T cell responses to AZD1222 COVID-19 vaccine. Study observations and caveats: There were repertoire samples only from the period after the peak T cell response. Reportedly, nearly half of unique spike TCRs recognized epitopes outside B.1.351/B.1.1.7 mutations. Only five to seven AZD1222 recipients were seropositive at baseline.

Data came from immunoSEQ multiplex PCR; TCRdb stores just in-frame clones and leaves some out. The sample lists fewer than 150,000 clones, approximately 85% occurring once. Sequencing was performed on peripheral blood, taken on day 0 of AZD1222 vaccination. The receptor's source is an adult in good health.

The CDR3 here is CASSLVTSGASYEQYF. DNA of the CDR3: TGTGCCAGCAGCTTAGTAACGAGCGGGGCATCCTACGAGCAGTACTTC. The chain joins TRBV11-3 to TRBJ2-7; 7 bases align to TRBD2. This CDR3 is built from 16 residues. CDR1 is SGHNT, CDR2 YENEEA, per germline. V lost 1 base and J lost 1; bases outside the gene matches: 7.